This is a list of T cell receptor beta chains from one sample in a study of control samples from healthy donors and cancer patients. TCRdb's copy holds only in-frame clones and misses some; the assay was immunoSEQ multiplex PCR. The sample lists around 110,000 clones; more than 80% were seen once. Sequenced material: PBMCs. Receptors originate from a woman aged 50 to 65 with colorectal cancer. CDR3s include the opening cysteine and the closing phenylalanine or tryptophan. A D gene is named only where the DNA matches it firmly. Size is stated for part of the rows, as once, few or many counts, or as a class when the clone is expanded.

. TRBD1 TRBJ1-2 TRBV19 CASSRRQGNYGYTF TGTGCCAGTAGCAGACGACAGGGGAACTATGGCTACACCTTC
. . TRBJ2-1 TRBV9 CASSVEGLLSSYNEQFF TGTGCCAGCAGCGTAGAAGGCCTTCTGAGCTCCTACAATGAGCAGTTCTTC
. . TRBJ2-7 TRBV6-6 CASSLDTTSYEQYF TGTGCCAGCAGTTTGGACACGACCTCCTACGAGCAGTACTTC
. . TRBJ2-3 TRBV5-1 CASLLGTGRTDTQYF TGCGCCAGCCTCCTGGGAACAGGGCGCACAGATACGCAGTATTTT
. TRBD1 TRBJ2-4 TRBV2 CASRGTGENIQYF TGTGCCAGCAGAGGAACAGGGGAAAACATTCAGTACTTC
. TRBD2 TRBJ2-1 TRBV28 CASSSGRSSNEQFF TGTGCCAGCAGTAGCGGGAGGAGTTCTAATGAGCAGTTCTTC
. . TRBJ1-2 TRBV21-1 CASSNVRGAYGYTF TGTGCCAGCAGCAATGTCAGGGGCGCGTATGGCTACACCTTC
. . TRBJ1-5 TRBV19 CASTKGRSNQPQHF TGTGCCAGTACTAAGGGAAGGAGCAATCAGCCCCAGCATTTT
. TRBD2 TRBJ2-5 TRBV9 CASSLVSGGNQETQYF TGTGCCAGCAGCTTGGTGAGCGGGGGGAACCAAGAGACCCAGTACTTC
. . TRBJ2-7 TRBV27 CASSPEGLTYEQYF TGTGCCAGCAGTCCCGAAGGGTTAACCTACGAGCAGTACTTC
. . TRBJ1-2 TRBV7-9 CASSSDSGRGYTF TGTGCCAGCAGCTCGGACAGCGGACGTGGCTACACCTTC
. . TRBJ1-6 TRBV7-3 CASSPTDTESRYNSPPHF TGTGCCAGCAGCCCGACGGACACCGAAAGTCGCTATAATTCACCCCCCCACTTT
. . TRBJ2-5 TRBV5-1 CASSLGGGEEETQYF TGCGCCAGCAGCTTGGGGGGCGGGGAAGAAGAGACCCAGTACTTC
. TRBD1 TRBJ1-1 TRBV7-9 CASSFQDRNFRNTEAFF TGTGCCAGCAGCTTCCAGGACAGGAACTTCCGAAACACTGAAGCTTTCTTT
few . TRBJ2-7 TRBV19 CASSILSGLGEQYF TGTGCCAGTAGTATATTATCCGGGCTTGGGGAGCAGTACTTC
. . TRBJ2-2 TRBV6-5 CASTPDGDGELFF TGTGCCAGCACCCCCGACGGGGACGGGGAGCTGTTTTTT
. . TRBJ2-7 TRBV12-3/TRBV12-4 CASSPSDEQYF TGTGCCAGCAGCCCTTCTGACGAGCAGTACTTC
. . TRBJ1-2 TRBV19 CASSPPLKALLIPNYGYTF TGTGCCAGTAGTCCCCCGTTGAAGGCTTTACTAATCCCTAACTATGGCTACACCTTC
. . TRBJ2-2 TRBV10-3 CAISDTGPNTGELFF TGTGCCATCAGTGACACCGGGCCTAACACCGGGGAGCTGTTTTTT
. . TRBJ2-2 TRBV6-5 CASTRNRVGELFF TGTGCCAGCACCAGAAACAGGGTCGGGGAGCTGTTTTTT
. . TRBJ1-2 TRBV12-3/TRBV12-4 CASRAQASYGYTF TGTGCCAGCAGGGCCCAGGCTTCCTATGGCTACACCTTC
. . TRBJ1-2 TRBV7-8 CASSGNGYGYTF TGTGCCAGCAGCGGGAATGGCTATGGCTACACCTTC
. TRBD1 TRBJ1-5 TRBV2 CASRYRTGEQPQHF TGTGCCAGCAGGTACAGGACAGGGGAGCAGCCCCAGCATTTT
. . TRBJ1-1 TRBV5-6 CASSLFWTAGTEAFF TGTGCCAGCAGCTTGTTTTGGACAGCGGGCACTGAAGCTTTCTTT
once . TRBJ2-1 TRBV7-9 CASLPSGAHEQFF TGTGCCAGCCTTCCCTCTGGGGCCCATGAGCAGTTCTTC
. TRBD2 TRBJ2-7 TRBV2 CASSKDGTSIHEQYF TGTGCCAGCAGTAAAGACGGGACTAGCATCCACGAGCAGTACTTC
. . TRBJ1-5 TRBV9 CASSLGSNNQPQHF TGTGCCAGCAGCCTAGGGTCTAACAATCAGCCCCAGCATTTT
once . TRBJ1-1 TRBV9 CASSVASRNTEAFF TGTGCCAGCAGCGTAGCTAGCAGGAACACTGAAGCTTTCTTT
once . TRBJ2-3 TRBV5-1 CASSLSGGTDTQYF TGCGCCAGCAGCTTGTCAGGGGGCACAGATACGCAGTATTTT
. . TRBJ1-3 TRBV15 CATSRKDGNTRNTIYF TGTGCCACCAGCAGGAAGGACGGGAATACGCGAAACACCATATATTTT
. . TRBJ1-5 TRBV10-2 CASSESGQSNQPQHF TGCGCCAGCAGTGAGTCAGGGCAGTCTAATCAGCCCCAGCATTTT
. . TRBJ1-1 TRBV5-1 CASSLFSARNTEAFF TGCGCCAGCAGCTTGTTTTCAGCGAGGAACACTGAAGCTTTCTTT
. . TRBJ2-2 TRBV6-5 CATYSVRRDTGELFF TGTGCCACCTACAGCGTACGCAGGGACACCGGGGAGCTGTTTTTT
. . TRBJ2-1 TRBV6-5 CASDGWVSHNEQFF TGTGCCAGCGACGGGTGGGTCTCCCACAATGAGCAGTTCTTC
. . TRBJ2-7 TRBV6-5 CASSTGTPRDEQYF TGTGCCAGCAGCACCGGGACCCCGAGGGACGAGCAGTACTTC
few TRBD2 TRBJ2-3 TRBV5-1 CASSSRTSGERDTQYF TGCGCCAGCAGCTCCCGGACTAGCGGGGAAAGAGATACGCAGTATTTT
. TRBD1 TRBJ2-5 TRBV10-3 CAISASGTGSQETQYF TGTGCCATCAGTGCTTCCGGGACAGGGAGCCAAGAGACCCAGTACTTC
. . TRBJ2-4 TRBV27 CASSLTSGVLSAKNIQYF TGTGCCAGCAGTTTGACGTCGGGAGTCCTCTCTGCCAAAAACATTCAGTACTTC
. TRBD2 TRBJ2-7 TRBV19 CASSTGLATEQYF TGTGCCAGTAGTACCGGACTAGCGACCGAGCAGTACTTC
once . TRBJ1-6 TRBV30 CAWSSGPVDSPLHF TGTGCCTGGAGTTCGGGCCCCGTGGATTCACCCCTCCACTTT
. TRBD1 TRBJ1-5 TRBV2 CASTLRSGGHQPQHF TGTGCCAGCACCCTGAGATCAGGGGGCCATCAGCCCCAGCATTTT
. . TRBJ2-3 TRBV5-1 CASSLLPKYEEGPLADTQYF TGCGCCAGCAGCTTGCTCCCAAAATATGAGGAGGGCCCTCTCGCAGATACGCAGTATTTT
. TRBD1 TRBJ2-7 TRBV11-2 CASSRDSHYEQYF TGTGCCAGCAGTCGGGACAGCCACTACGAGCAGTACTTC
. . TRBJ2-5 TRBV29-1 CSVEQSLSRSETQYF TGCAGCGTTGAACAATCTTTGAGCCGATCAGAGACCCAGTACTTC
. TRBD1 TRBJ2-1 TRBV5-1 CASSRSPRTGGDYNEQFF TGCGCCAGCAGCCGTAGTCCAAGAACAGGGGGCGACTACAATGAGCAGTTCTTC
. TRBD1 TRBJ2-7 TRBV30 CAWNGGTGSYEQYF TGTGCCTGGAATGGGGGGACAGGGTCCTACGAGCAGTACTTC
once . TRBJ1-6 TRBV13 CASSQTGTFLSSPLHF TGTGCCAGCAGCCAAACCGGGACGTTTCTTTCTTCACCCCTCCACTTT
. . TRBJ1-5 TRBV7-6 CASSLGYGSNQPQHF TGTGCCAGCAGCTTAGGCTACGGAAGCAATCAGCCCCAGCATTTT
. TRBD2 TRBJ2-2 TRBV11-1 CASSPRRGSTGELFF TGTGCCAGCAGCCCCCGGCGGGGGAGCACCGGGGAGCTGTTTTTT
once . TRBJ2-7 TRBV6-1 CASSEGGGNKQYF TGTGCCAGCAGTGAAGGAGGGGGTAATAAGCAGTACTTC
. . TRBJ2-7 TRBV9 CASSVASGSYEQYF TGTGCCAGCAGCGTAGCGTCGGGTTCCTACGAGCAGTACTTC
. TRBD1 TRBJ1-4 TRBV7-6 CASSPSRGGIEKLFF TGTGCCAGCAGCCCCAGTCGAGGGGGCATTGAAAAACTGTTTTTT
. TRBD1 TRBJ2-1 TRBV5-8 CASSSRGQRYNEQFF TGTGCCAGCAGCTCACGGGGACAGAGATACAATGAGCAGTTCTTC
once TRBD2 TRBJ2-1 TRBV7-3 CASSLSGTSGANEQFF TGTGCCAGCAGCTTATCCGGGACTAGCGGGGCCAATGAGCAGTTCTTC
once . TRBJ1-2 TRBV9 CASSKRSPNYGYTF TGTGCCAGCAGCAAACGGAGCCCTAACTATGGCTACACCTTC
. TRBD2 TRBJ2-1 TRBV24-1 CATSDSAGGGIYNEQFF TGTGCCACCAGTGATTCCGCCGGCGGGGGGATTTACAATGAGCAGTTCTTC
. . TRBJ2-7 TRBV3-1/TRBV3-2 CASSQEESYEQYF TGTGCCAGCAGCCAAGAAGAATCCTACGAGCAGTACTTC